This T cell receptor beta chain was captured by sequencing in a study of blood T cells in healthy people across ages. Study-level information: Template switching captured about one barcoded beta molecule per two T cells. Broader study findings: It was the long-lived donors that had more naive CD4+ cells and higher diversity than aged donors. In older individuals, TCR beta diversity per million T cells was lower, falling roughly linearly with age.

The authors ran a second PCR of roughly 6 to 12 cycles using a sample-barcoded 5' primer and a J-beta primer mix. A tag from a template-switch adaptor with 12 random nucleotides marked each cDNA molecule. TCRdb called the 5' RACE reads again in MiXCR, with one record for every CDR3 protein. Of about 1 million distinct CDR3 sequences listed, 40% to 45% are singletons. As to this clonotype: Its antigen remains unknown.

The germline V gene encodes CDR1 SGHRS and CDR2 YFSETQ. This CDR3 has 15 amino acids. V shed 1 base and J 4 bases; nucleotides not matched to a gene: 7. V and J are TRBV5-1 and TRBJ1-1; 7 nucleotides align to TRBD1. This receptor was identified in a woman aged 55-70 years in good health. Sequencing used blood. The CDR3 loop reads CASSLQPGGFTEAFF. The DNA of the CDR3 is TGCGCCAGCAGCTTGCAGCCAGGGGGATTCACTGAAGCTTTCTTT.